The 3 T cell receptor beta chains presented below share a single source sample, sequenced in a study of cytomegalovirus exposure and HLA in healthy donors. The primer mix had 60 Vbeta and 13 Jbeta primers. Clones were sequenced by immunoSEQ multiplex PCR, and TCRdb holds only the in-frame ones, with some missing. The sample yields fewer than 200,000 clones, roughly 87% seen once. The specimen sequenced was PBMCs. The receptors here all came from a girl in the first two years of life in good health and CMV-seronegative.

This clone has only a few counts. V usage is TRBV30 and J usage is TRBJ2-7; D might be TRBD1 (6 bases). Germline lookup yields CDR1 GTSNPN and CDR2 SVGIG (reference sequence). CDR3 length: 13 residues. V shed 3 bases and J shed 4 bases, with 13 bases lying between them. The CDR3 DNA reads TGTGCCTGGAGCGGGACAATTGGGTACGAGCAGTACTTC. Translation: CAWSGTIGYEQYF.

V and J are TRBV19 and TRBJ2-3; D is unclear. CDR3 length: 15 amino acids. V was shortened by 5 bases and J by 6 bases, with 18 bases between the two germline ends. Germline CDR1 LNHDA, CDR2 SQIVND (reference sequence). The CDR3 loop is CASSLRLYPPDTQYF. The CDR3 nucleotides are TGTGCCAGTAGTCTACGTCTCTACCCCCCCGATACGCAGTATTTT.

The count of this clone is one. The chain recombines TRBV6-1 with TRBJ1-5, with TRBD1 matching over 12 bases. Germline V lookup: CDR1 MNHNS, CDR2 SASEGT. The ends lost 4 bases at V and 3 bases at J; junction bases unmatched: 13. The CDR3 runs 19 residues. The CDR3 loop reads CASSAPGQGARGVNQPQHF. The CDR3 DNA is TGTGCCAGCAGTGCCCCGGGACAGGGGGCGCGGGGGGTCAATCAGCCCCAGCATTTT.